This T cell receptor beta chain is drawn from a study of blood T cell repertoires in COVID-19. For the study at large: PBMCs, B-cell-depleted T cells, or T cells were the source of the cDNA or gDNA that made up the material.

The germline gives CDR1 MNHEY, CDR2 SVGAGI. This CDR3 contains 15 residues. V dropped 6 bases and J dropped 9 bases, with 18 bases sitting between them. Those enrolled, adults aged about 18 to 95 years, came from about 24 US areas. Study processing details: Scientists estimated how many nucleated cells there were by amplifying reference gene primers. The table came from immunoSEQ multiplex PCR; TCRdb's copy has only in-frame clones and leaves some out. The V and J calls and clone size are taken from that table; D and trimming were inferred from the DNA. The sample holds about 150,000 clones; around 80% are singletons and the top ten take less than 7.5%.

This clonotype was sampled from a woman in her forties or fifties who had recovered from COVID-19. The chain joins TRBV6-5 to TRBJ1-6; D might be TRBD1 (6 bases). Sample: PBMCs or T cells enriched from blood (not recorded which). The CDR3 loop reads CASSLSGEFFSPLHF. CDR3 coding DNA: TGTGCCAGCAGCCTTTCAGGGGAGTTTTTTTCACCCCTCCACTTT.